This passage covers 30 T cell receptor beta chains from one sample sequenced in a study of T cell responses to AZD1222 COVID-19 vaccine. Profiled with immunoSEQ multiplex PCR; TCRdb holds only in-frame clones, not every one. The top ten clones hold 5% of a sample with about 120,000 clones, approximately 94% of them seen once. Sample: peripheral blood, taken 28 days after the second AZD1222 dose. These receptors were taken from an adult who received the AZD1222 COVID-19 vaccine.

The chain uses TRBV6-5 and TRBJ1-2; 7 bases are a match to TRBD1. The CDR3 extends over 14 amino acids. The germline V gene has CDR1 MNHEY and CDR2 SVGAGI. The J segment lost 0 bases and the V segment lost 4 bases, leaving 2 bases of the junction unmatched. The CDR3 nucleotides read TGTGCCAGCAGTTTTCAGGGGGCTAACTATGGCTACACCTTC. Protein product: CASSFQGANYGYTF.

The V call is TRBV24-1, the J call TRBJ2-3; 7 nucleotides agree with TRBD1. V shed 4 bases and J 4 bases; nucleotides not matched to a gene: 4. This CDR3 spans 14 amino acids. Germline CDR1 reads KGHDR; CDR2 reads SFDVKD. CDR3 sequence reads: CATSDRGSADTQYF. CDR3 in DNA: TGTGCCACCAGTGACAGGGGGAGTGCAGATACGCAGTATTTT.

The V call is TRBV11-2, the J call TRBJ1-2, with D possibly being TRBD1 (5 bases). Germline loops: CDR1 SGHAT, CDR2 FQNNGV. The CDR3 runs 14 residues. The ends were cut back, 0 bases at V and 3 bases at J, with 8 bases in the middle. The CDR3 protein is CASSLEWGDYGYTF. The CDR3 DNA follows: TGTGCCAGCAGCTTAGAGTGGGGGGACTATGGCTACACCTTC.

V usage is TRBV29-1 and J usage is TRBJ2-1; D is possibly TRBD1 or TRBD2 (6 bases each). Trimming removed 6 bases at V and 0 bases at J, with 21 bases between. Germline lookup yields CDR1 SQVTM and CDR2 ANQGSEA. The CDR3 is 17 amino acids. The CDR3 loop is CSVALALGGISYNEQFF. CDR3 bases: TGCAGCGTCGCATTAGCGTTAGGGGGGATCTCCTACAATGAGCAGTTCTTC.

This clone has just a few counts. This chain uses TRBV11-2 with TRBJ1-4, with D perhaps matching TRBD1 (5 bases). This CDR3 is built from 15 residues. V lost 1 base to trimming and J lost 4 bases, with 10 bases between them. Germline CDR1 is SGHAT and CDR2 is FQNNGV. The DNA of the CDR3 is TGTGCCAGCAGCTTAGGAAGGGGCGGTAATGAAAAACTGTTTTTT. Translating it yields CASSLGRGGNEKLFF.

This rearrangement joins TRBV7-2 to TRBJ1-5; 8 nucleotides align to TRBD1. The CDR3 totals 14 residues. Trimming took 3 bases from V and 9 from J; bases not matched to a gene: 7. The V gene's germline CDR1 is SGHTA and CDR2 FQGNSA. This CDR3 is CASSLGQAQGPQHF. The DNA of the CDR3 is TGTGCCAGCAGCTTGGGACAGGCCCAGGGGCCCCAGCATTTT.

This clone showed up just once. This chain uses TRBV6-5 with TRBJ2-7; D perhaps matches TRBD1 (5 bases). Germline CDR1 reads MNHEY; CDR2 reads SVGAGI. This CDR3 region has 14 residues. V lost 2 bases to trimming and J lost 6 bases, with 14 bases between them. The CDR3: CASSYMKGKGEQYF. CDR3 nucleotide sequence: TGTGCCAGCAGTTACATGAAGGGGAAAGGCGAGCAGTACTTC.

The chain is built from TRBV6-5 and TRBJ1-4; tentatively, D is TRBD1 (5 bases). From germline, CDR1 is MNHEY and CDR2 SVGAGI. The CDR3 has 14 residues. The V gene lost 11 bases and the J gene lost 0 bases, with 13 bases spanning the gap. The CDR3 protein is CAVRAATTNEKLFF. The CDR3 DNA follows: TGTGCCGTCAGGGCGGCGACAACTAATGAAAAACTGTTTTTT.

The chain uses TRBV18 and TRBJ1-3, with D perhaps matching TRBD1 (5 bases). Germline assignment: CDR1 KGHSH and CDR2 LQKENI. V lost 3 bases, J lost 5 bases, and 14 bases lay in between. There are 15 residues in the CDR3. CDR3 sequence (DNA): TGTGCCAGCTCACCCGCGGTGGACACCAGAAACACCATATATTTT. Protein sequence: CASSPAVDTRNTIYF.

This chain links TRBV2 with TRBJ2-1, with D uncertain. Deletions cut 2 bases from V and 10 bases from J, with 12 bases between. The CDR3 is made up of 13 amino acids. Per germline, CDR1 SNHLY and CDR2 FYNNEI. CDR3 bases: TGTGCCAGCAGTGAAAGCATGACCCCAGAGCAGTTCTTC. As protein: CASSESMTPEQFF.

This chain joins TRBV2 and TRBJ2-3; TRBD1 might be the D (6 bases). The CDR3 loop spans 14 amino acids. The V end lost 7 bases, the J end lost 2 bases, and 13 bases lay between the germline ends. The V gene's germline CDR1 is SNHLY and CDR2 FYNNEI. CDR3 loop: CASTLGQYTDTQYF. Written as DNA, the CDR3 is TGTGCCAGCACCCTTGGACAGTACACAGATACGCAGTATTTT.

The V call is TRBV19, the J call TRBJ1-1; D is undetermined. Germline lookup yields CDR1 LNHDA and CDR2 SQIVND (reference sequence). The CDR3 spans 12 residues. The V and J ends lost 8 bases and 8 bases respectively, with 15 bases between them. The CDR3 protein is CASSRGMVEAFF. CDR3 DNA sequence: TGTGCCAGTTCGAGAGGGATGGTCGAAGCTTTCTTT.

This clone has just one count. The CDR3 bases are TGTGCCAGCAGCGTAGCGGGAGGGGTATGGGAGCAGTTCTTC. Translation: CASSVAGGVWEQFF. V gene TRBV9 combines with J gene TRBJ2-1; 8 bases map to TRBD2. V trimming: 0 bases; J trimming: 10 bases; junction bases outside the gene matches: 6. The V gene's germline CDR1 is SGDLS and CDR2 YYNGEE. CDR3 length: 14 residues. The complete variable domain, with remaining parts taken from reference TRBV9 and TRBJ2-1, reads DSGVTQTPKHLITATGQRVTLRCSPRSGDLSVYWYQQSLDQGLQFLIQYYNGEERAKGNILERFSAQQFPDLHSELNLSSLELGDSALYFCASSVAGGVWEQFFGPGTRLTVL.

Of note for this clone: Germline is not matched at one junction end, which may reflect a read error. The chain links TRBV5-4 to TRBJ2-3, with 8 bases aligning to TRBD2. Germline loops: CDR1 SGHNT, CDR2 YYREEE (reference sequence). CDR3 size: 15 residues. The CDR3 reads CASSLGSGSRDTQYF. CDR3 in DNA: TGTGCCAGCAGCTTGGGAAGCGGGAGCAGAGATACGCAGTATTTT. The complete variable domain, with remaining parts taken from reference TRBV5-4 and TRBJ2-3, reads ETGVTQSPTHLIKTRGQQVTLRCSSQSGHNTVSWYQQALGQGPQFIFQYYREEENGRGNFPPRFSGLQFPNYSSELNVNALELDDSALYLCASSLGSGSRDTQYFGPGTRLTVL.

The J gene is TRBJ1-3, the V gene TRBV3-1 (or the pseudogene TRBV3-2), with D perhaps TRBD1 (6 bases). V lost 3 bases and J lost 2, with 11 bases in between. The CDR3 spans 15 residues. Germline-derived CDR1 and CDR2 are LGHDT and YNNKEL (reference sequence). The CDR3 here is CASSHPKGAGNTIYF. The CDR3 region has the DNA TGTGCCAGCAGCCACCCTAAGGGGGCTGGAAACACCATATATTTT.

The rearrangement joins TRBV20-1 to TRBJ2-1, with D perhaps matching TRBD1 (5 bases). The CDR3 is 11 amino acids. Per germline, CDR1 DFQATT and CDR2 SNEGSKA (reference sequence). With 2 bases removed from V and 7 bases from J, the gap between germline ends came to 6 bases. CDR3 nucleotides: TGCAGTGCTAGACAGGGAAATGAGCAGTTCTTC. Translation: CSARQGNEQFF.

In its sample, this clone was seen once. The gene calls are TRBV19 and TRBJ1-5; D possibly corresponds to TRBD1 (5 bases). Deletions cut 5 bases from V and 2 bases from J, with 13 bases between. Germline CDR1 is LNHDA and CDR2 is SQIVND (reference sequence). The CDR3 contains 15 residues. The CDR3 DNA reads as TGTGCCAGTAGTGCCTCGGGGGGGGGCAATCAGCCCCAGCATTTT. Translated: CASSASGGGNQPQHF. The full variable domain, in which reference TRBV19 and TRBJ1-5 provide the parts outside the CDR3, is DGGITQSPKYLFRKEGQNVTLSCEQNLNHDAMYWYRQDPGQGLRLIYYSQIVNDFQKGDIAEGYSVSREKKESFPLTVTSAQKNPTAFYLCASSASGGGNQPQHFGDGTRLSIL.

The chain carries TRBV10-3 and TRBJ2-5; D assignment may be TRBD1 or TRBD2 (5 bases each). Looked up from germline, CDR1 is ENHRY and CDR2 is SYGVKD. The CDR3 loop spans 15 amino acids. V dropped 0 bases and J dropped 4 bases, with 12 bases sitting between them. CDR3 DNA: TGTGCCATCAGTGAGTCCGGGGCAGCCCGAGAGACCCAGTACTTC. This translates into CAISESGAARETQYF.

This sequence joins TRBV18 and TRBJ2-5, with D perhaps TRBD1 or TRBD2 (6 bases each). The V gene lost 2 bases and the J gene lost 5 bases, with 12 bases spanning the gap. This CDR3 comprises 14 residues. The germline CDR1 and CDR2 sequences are KGHSH and LQKENI. This chain's CDR3 is CASSPEGGRETQYF. The CDR3, as DNA: TGTGCCAGCTCACCAGAGGGGGGCCGGGAGACCCAGTACTTC.

V and J are TRBV5-5 and TRBJ2-5; a weak D match, TRBD1 (5 bases). CDR1 is SGHKS, CDR2 YYEKEE, per germline (reference sequence). The V end was cut by 1 base, the J end by 4 bases, with 17 bases between. The CDR3 covers 16 residues. CDR3 loop: CASSLFGARQGETQYF. CDR3 nucleotide sequence: TGTGCCAGCAGCTTGTTTGGGGCCCGGCAAGGAGAGACCCAGTACTTC.

The V gene is TRBV15, the J gene TRBJ2-3; no clear D gene. Germline assignment: CDR1 LNHNV and CDR2 YYDKDF (reference sequence). CDR3 length equals 13 residues. Trimming took off 0 bases at V and 10 bases at J, with 11 bases between the two ends. The CDR3 coding sequence is TGTGCCACCAGCAGAGAATTGGGTCGGGCGCAGTATTTT. It is translated as CATSRELGRAQYF.

The chain carries TRBV5-1 and TRBJ2-2, with 8 bases lining up with TRBD2. The CDR3 contains 15 residues. Trimming removed 0 bases from V and 5 bases from J; junction bases left unmatched: 3. The germline V gene has CDR1 SGHRS and CDR2 YFSETQ. The DNA of the CDR3 is TGCGCCAGCAGCTTGGGACTAGCGAGGACCGGGGAGCTGTTTTTT. Its protein product is CASSLGLARTGELFF.

This clone was counted once. The chain has TRBV18 and TRBJ2-7; D tentatively fits TRBD1 or TRBD2 (7 bases each). Germline V gene sequence: CDR1 KGHSH, CDR2 LQKENI. The CDR3 covers 14 residues. Between the trimmed V and J ends, which lost 3 bases and 1 base, there was a span of 10 bases. CDR3 protein: CASSPQGGSYEQYF. In nucleotides, the CDR3 is TGTGCCAGCTCACCCCAGGGGGGGTCCTACGAGCAGTACTTC.

This sequence joins TRBV10-3 and TRBJ1-2; weak D call: TRBD1 (5 bases). Trimming removed 4 bases from V and 0 bases from J, with 9 bases in between. The CDR3 runs 14 residues. Germline V gives CDR1 ENHRY, CDR2 SYGVKD. The CDR3 is CAISAGTANYGYTF. The CDR3 coding sequence is TGTGCCATCAGTGCCGGGACGGCTAACTATGGCTACACCTTC.

The CDR3 region has the DNA TGTGCCAGCAGCGTCACACAGGGGCGAGCGTCCGAAGCTTTCTTT. It translates to CASSVTQGRASEAFF. This sequence joins TRBV9 and TRBJ1-1; TRBD1 aligns across 7 bases. Germline V gene sequence: CDR1 SGDLS, CDR2 YYNGEE. V shed 2 bases, J shed 8 bases, and the junction held 12 bases outside the gene matches. The CDR3 totals 15 residues.

The chain joins TRBV6-5 to TRBJ1-1, with D uncertain. Germline lookup yields CDR1 MNHEY and CDR2 SVGAGI. Trimming took off 0 bases at V and 2 bases at J, with 10 bases between the two ends. CDR3 length: 15 residues. CDR3 nucleotides: TGTGCCAGCAGTTACTCGAGGGCAGCCAACACTGAAGCTTTCTTT. Residues: CASSYSRAANTEAFF.

This clone was picked up one time. This sequence joins TRBV28 and TRBJ1-2; D is perhaps TRBD1 (6 bases). The CDR3 extends over 15 amino acids. Germline V gene sequence: CDR1 MDHEN, CDR2 SYDVKM. V was pared by 3 bases and J by 7 bases, with 18 bases between. The DNA for the CDR3 is TGTGCCAGCAGTTTGTTTTACCCGCACAGGGTTGGCTACACCTTC. Translation: CASSLFYPHRVGYTF.

This sequence joins TRBV12-3 or TRBV12-4 and TRBJ1-1; D possibly corresponds to TRBD1 (5 bases). The CDR3 extends over 13 amino acids. The V end was cut by 7 bases, the J end by 2 bases, with 11 bases between. In DNA form, the CDR3 reads TGTGCCAGCACTCTGAGGGGAAACACTGAAGCTTTCTTT. It yields the protein CASTLRGNTEAFF.

J is TRBJ1-6 and V is TRBV4-3; D gene ambiguous. The V gene lost 1 base and the J gene lost 3 bases, with 7 bases spanning the gap. The CDR3 length is 15 residues. CDR1 is LGHNA and CDR2 is YSLEER in the germline V gene. CDR3 region: CASSQGADYNSPLHF. The CDR3 DNA is TGCGCCAGCAGCCAAGGGGCCGACTATAATTCACCCCTCCACTTT.

The chain carries TRBV7-8 and TRBJ2-1; D is ambiguous. This CDR3 is built from 17 residues. V lost 5 bases, J lost 0 bases, and 17 bases lay in between. Germline CDR1 and CDR2: SGHVS and FQNEAQ. This chain's CDR3 is CASSRRRTVISYNEQFF. The CDR3 nucleotides are TGTGCCAGCAGCCGTCGCCGGACGGTGATCTCCTACAATGAGCAGTTCTTC.